These 24 T cell receptor beta chains were all obtained from the same sample, sequenced in a study of T cell responses to AZD1222 COVID-19 vaccine. Assay used: immunoSEQ multiplex PCR; TCRdb lists only in-frame clones, some missing. The data show approximately 100,000 clones, with more than 75% seen just once and about a tenth held by the top ten. The material sequenced was peripheral blood, taken 28 days after the second AZD1222 dose. The receptors were gathered from an adult who received the AZD1222 COVID-19 vaccine.

This sequence joins TRBV11-2 and TRBJ1-4; D perhaps matches TRBD1 (6 bases). The CDR3 runs to 14 residues. Trimming cost V 6 bases and J 8 bases, with 16 bases left between them. The germline gives CDR1 SGHAT, CDR2 FQNNGV. CDR3 DNA: TGTGCCAGCAGGAAATTTGGGGGCCGCGAAAAACTGTTTTTT. Its translation is CASRKFGGREKLFF.

This rearrangement joins TRBV5-1 to TRBJ1-1; 10 bases map to TRBD1. The CDR3 is 14 amino acids. With V trimmed by 4 bases and J by 4 bases, 4 bases remained unmatched. Germline loops: CDR1 SGHRS, CDR2 YFSETQ. CDR3 in amino acids: CASSADRGLTEAFF. CDR3 bases: TGCGCCAGCAGCGCAGACAGGGGGCTCACTGAAGCTTTCTTT.

The rearrangement joins TRBV27 to TRBJ2-5; D unclear. Trimming pared 5 bases from V and 1 base from J, leaving 14 bases between. The CDR3 contains 15 residues. Germline CDR1 MNHEY, CDR2 SMNVEV (reference sequence). The CDR3: CASSPATYFQETQYF. The CDR3 region has the DNA TGTGCCAGCAGTCCGGCCACGTACTTCCAAGAGACCCAGTACTTC.

With respect to this clone: The sample carries other DNA sequences with the same CDR3. This rearrangement joins TRBV24-1 to TRBJ2-7; 11 bases align to TRBD1. Germline values: CDR1 KGHDR, CDR2 SFDVKD. V shed 3 bases, J shed 4 bases, and the junction held 4 bases outside the gene matches. CDR3 size: 15 residues. CDR3 in amino acids: CATSDPGQGAYEQYF. The CDR3 region has the DNA TGTGCCACCAGTGATCCTGGACAGGGGGCTTACGAGCAGTACTTC.

The chain links TRBV27 to TRBJ2-7, with D perhaps matching TRBD1 (5 bases). Looked up from germline, CDR1 is MNHEY and CDR2 is SMNVEV (reference sequence). This CDR3 spans 12 amino acids. V dropped 6 bases and J dropped 1 base, with 7 bases sitting between them. The CDR3 spells CASRTGSYEQYF. CDR3 DNA sequence: TGTGCCAGCAGAACAGGTTCCTACGAGCAGTACTTC.

The CDR3 DNA is TGTGCCAGCAGTCGTGCGGTGACGAGCACTGAAGCTTTCTTT. Protein sequence: CASSRAVTSTEAFF. The chain has TRBV4-2 and TRBJ1-1; D is unclear. CDR1 LGHNA and CDR2 YNFKEQ come from the germline V gene. This CDR3 region has 14 residues. V was trimmed by 6 bases and J by 4 bases, leaving 15 bases between them.

The chain links TRBV7-8 to TRBJ1-5, with D uncertain. Per germline, CDR1 SGHVS and CDR2 FQNEAQ. CDR3 length equals 13 residues. Trimming pared 0 bases from V and 4 bases from J, leaving 4 bases between. This CDR3 reads CASSLAQNQPQHF. The CDR3 DNA reads TGTGCCAGCAGCTTAGCCCAGAATCAGCCCCAGCATTTT.

This chain connects TRBV27 to TRBJ2-1; D is ambiguous. CDR1 and CDR2 (germline): MNHEY, SMNVEV (reference sequence). Deletions cut 4 bases from V and 9 bases from J, with 7 bases between. The length of the CDR3 is 11 residues. The CDR3 DNA reads TGTGCCAGCAGTTCGGGTCTTGAGCAGTTCTTC. Its protein is CASSSGLEQFF.

The chain combines TRBV27 with TRBJ1-6, with 9 bases matching TRBD1. The CDR3 length is 14 residues. Germline lookup yields CDR1 MNHEY and CDR2 SMNVEV (reference sequence). V was clipped by 5 bases and J by 6 bases; unmatched bases: 2. CDR3 region: CASSNRGPNSPLHF. DNA of the CDR3: TGTGCCAGCAGTAACAGGGGGCCTAATTCACCCCTCCACTTT.

The gene calls are TRBV7-3 and TRBJ2-5; possibly TRBD1 or TRBD2 for D (5 bases each). The CDR3 totals 13 residues. Deletions cut 1 base from V and 5 bases from J, with 8 bases between. Germline lookup yields CDR1 SGHTA and CDR2 FQGTGA. CDR3 residues: CASSLREGETQYF. The CDR3 DNA reads TGTGCCAGCAGCTTAAGAGAGGGGGAGACCCAGTACTTC.

The genes are TRBV9 and TRBJ1-2, with 7 bases fitting TRBD1. V gave up 4 bases and J gave up 7 bases; unmatched junction bases: 4. CDR1 is SGDLS, CDR2 YYNGEE, per germline. This CDR3 is built from 12 residues. Here the CDR3 reads CASSPGQTGYTF. For the CDR3, the DNA is TGTGCCAGCAGCCCGGGACAGACTGGCTACACCTTC.

The rearrangement joins TRBV16 to TRBJ2-3; D gene unclear. The CDR3 contains 15 residues. Looked up from germline, CDR1 is KGHSY and CDR2 is FQNENV. V was cut by 2 bases and J by 0 bases, with 9 bases left in between. CDR3 sequence (DNA): TGTGCCAGCAGCCAAAGGACCCCGAGCACAGATACGCAGTATTTT. This encodes CASSQRTPSTDTQYF.

The CDR3 reads CASSAPGDGSPLHF. CDR3 DNA: TGTGCCAGCAGTGCCCCAGGGGATGGTTCACCCCTCCACTTT. The V call is TRBV2, the J call TRBJ1-6, with D maybe TRBD1 (6 bases). Deletions cut 4 bases from V and 9 bases from J, with 13 bases between. The CDR3 is made up of 14 amino acids. In germline, CDR1 is SNHLY, CDR2 FYNNEI.

The rearrangement joins TRBV29-1 to TRBJ2-7; the D is unclear. With 2 bases removed from V and 4 bases from J, the gap between germline ends came to 9 bases. Germline V lookup: CDR1 SQVTM, CDR2 ANQGSEA. The length of the CDR3 is 12 residues. CDR3 residues: CSVETFSYEQYF. The CDR3 DNA is TGCAGCGTTGAAACGTTCAGTTACGAGCAGTACTTC.

The rearrangement links TRBV6-5 to TRBJ1-1, with D possibly matching TRBD1 (6 bases). The CDR3 runs to 12 residues. V was shortened by 10 bases and J by 3 bases, with 12 bases between the two germline ends. Germline CDR1 MNHEY, CDR2 SVGAGI. CDR3: CATGAGYTEAFF. CDR3 bases: TGTGCCACGGGGGCTGGGTACACTGAAGCTTTCTTT.

This chain connects TRBV21-1 to TRBJ1-1. TRBV21-1 is reported as a pseudogene. The CDR3 totals 12 residues. The CDR3 protein is CASGRVDTEAFF. The CDR3 region has the DNA TGTGCCAGCGGGAGGGTCGACACTGAAGCTTTCTTT.

This rearrangement joins TRBV16 to TRBJ2-7, with unresolved D. The CDR3 is 14 residues long. The V gene lost 4 bases and the J gene lost 7 bases, with 17 bases spanning the gap. The V gene's germline CDR1 is KGHSY and CDR2 FQNENV. In DNA form, the CDR3 reads TGTGCCAGCAGCCCAGACCGAGGCAGCCGTGAGCAGTACTTC. Protein: CASSPDRGSREQYF.

The gene calls are TRBV6-5 and TRBJ1-3; the D is unclear. Trimming removed 1 base from V and 4 bases from J, with 5 bases in between. Per germline, CDR1 MNHEY and CDR2 SVGAGI. The CDR3 length is 13 residues. CDR3 amino acids: CASSYYNGNTIYF. Written as DNA, the CDR3 is TGTGCCAGCAGTTACTACAACGGAAACACCATATATTTT.

The chain carries TRBV29-1 and TRBJ1-1; 10 bases align to TRBD1. Losses at the gene ends were 4 bases for V and 3 bases for J; bases not matched to a gene: 5. This CDR3 comprises 14 residues. Germline lookup yields CDR1 SQVTM and CDR2 ANQGSEA. The CDR3 DNA reads as TGCAGCGTTGTGGACAGGGGGAGGTACACTGAAGCTTTCTTT. Protein sequence: CSVVDRGRYTEAFF.

The chain employs TRBV7-2 and TRBJ1-2, with D perhaps matching TRBD1 (6 bases). The CDR3 extends over 13 amino acids. Trimming removed 5 bases at V and 7 bases at J, with 14 bases between. Looked up from germline, CDR1 is SGHTA and CDR2 is FQGNSA. The CDR3 region has the DNA TGTGCCAGCAGCATTTCAGGGGACGCTGGCTACACCTTC. As protein: CASSISGDAGYTF.

This clone was counted once. This chain links TRBV19 with TRBJ2-2, with 12 bases fitting TRBD2. The V and J ends lost 5 bases and 6 bases, in that order; junction bases with no gene match: 7. From germline, CDR1 is LNHDA and CDR2 SQIVND (reference sequence). The CDR3 runs 16 residues. This CDR3 reads CASSSLAGGPPGELFF. The CDR3 DNA reads TGTGCCAGTAGTTCCCTAGCGGGGGGGCCTCCCGGGGAGCTGTTTTTT. Filled out from reference TRBV19 and TRBJ2-2, the complete variable domain reads DGGITQSPKYLFRKEGQNVTLSCEQNLNHDAMYWYRQDPGQGLRLIYYSQIVNDFQKGDIAEGYSVSREKKESFPLTVTSAQKNPTAFYLCASSSLAGGPPGELFFGEGSRLTVL.

The chain employs TRBV10-3 and TRBJ2-3, with 10 bases lining up with TRBD2. The germline gives CDR1 ENHRY, CDR2 SYGVKD. The CDR3 runs to 16 residues. J lost 3 bases, V lost 3 bases, and 6 bases had no gene match. In nucleotides, the CDR3 is TGTGCCATCAGTGAACCAACTAGCGGGATAACAGATACGCAGTATTTT. This codes for CAISEPTSGITDTQYF.

The chain joins TRBV5-1 to TRBJ2-7; D is unclear. CDR1 is SGHRS and CDR2 is YFSETQ in the germline V gene. This CDR3 contains 15 residues. V shed 0 bases and J shed 5 bases, with 15 bases lying between them. CDR3 residues: CASSLAGVFGNEQYF. In DNA, the CDR3 is TGCGCCAGCAGCTTGGCAGGTGTATTCGGAAACGAGCAGTACTTC.

V and J are TRBV6-5 and TRBJ1-2; a possible D gene is TRBD1 (6 bases). Trimming left V 6 bases short and J 8 bases short, with 13 bases between. This CDR3 is 12 amino acids long. Germline V gives CDR1 MNHEY, CDR2 SVGAGI. CDR3 protein: CASRSRGVGYTF. CDR3 nucleotides: TGTGCCAGCAGGAGCAGGGGTGTGGGCTACACCTTC.